One TCR beta chain is described in this entry. Its antigen is unidentified. The sample carries other DNA sequences with the same CDR3. The immunoSEQ assay was version 4, run in survey mode. Some clones are missing from TCRdb's copy, which holds only in-frame ones; the method was immunoSEQ multiplex PCR. Here the sample spans about 50,000 clones, about 80% being singletons. This record comes from a study of persistence of HIV-infected CD4 T cells. Cells were stimulated with CMV-infected fibroblast lysates at 10 ug/mL. Sorted nonresponding memory CD4+ T cells were CD40L-negative, CD69-negative, CD45RO-high. Undetectable plasma HIV-1 RNA below 50 copies/mL lasted at least 4 years. Donors had CD4+ T cell counts above 400 cells/uL and were CMV-seropositive. For around 17 hours, CD8-depleted PBMCs received anti-CD28/CD49d costimulation, a CD40-blocking antibody and enfuvirtide. Germline V gives CDR1 MGHDK, CDR2 SYGVNS. CDR3 size: 13 residues. The V end lost 2 bases, the J end lost 3 bases, and 8 bases lay between the germline ends.

The TCR originated in an adult man with HIV who was CMV-seropositive. This specimen consisted of CD4+ T cells sorted from PBMCs after roughly 18-hour stimulation, obtained from a patient who received antiretroviral therapy. V gene TRBV25-1 combines with J gene TRBJ2-7; D remains ambiguous. The chain's CDR3 is CASSEPGLYEQYF. The CDR3 DNA sequence: TGTGCCAGCAGTGAACCTGGCCTCTACGAGCAGTACTTC.